The rows below give T cell receptor beta chains drawn from one sample of a study of blood T cell repertoires in COVID-19. Sequenced by immunoSEQ multiplex PCR; TCRdb stores in-frame clones only, minus some. The table lists roughly 52,000 clones, roughly 89% of them singletons. Material: peripheral blood. The receptor set was obtained from a woman of 80 years or more with acute or convalescent COVID-19. Each CDR3 is given without its conserved first and last residue.

cdr3_length j_call v_call cdr3_aa
14 TRBJ2-1 TRBV30 AWSLSLAGGSNEQF
13 TRBJ1-1 TRBV19 ASSPYPGQDTEAF
10 TRBJ1-6 TRBV28 ASHPANSPLH
11 TRBJ1-5 TRBV6-6 ASSTDSYQPQH
13 TRBJ1-1 TRBV15 ATSRGGQGNPEAF
13 TRBJ2-1 TRBV19 ASRGQPALDNEQF
16 TRBJ2-6 TRBV6-1 ASSGIRTGRGGANVLT
11 TRBJ1-5 TRBV7-7 ASSLQGNQPQH
9 TRBJ2-1 TRBV20-1 SGTGTDEQF
13 TRBJ2-6 TRBV27 ASSFGGGGANVLT
11 TRBJ1-1 TRBV28 ASSSWRRTEAF
13 TRBJ1-1 TRBV5-7 ASSLWRRRNTEAF
11 TRBJ1-2 TRBV18 ASSPNGNYGYT
9 TRBJ2-5 TRBV5-6 ASSLQETQY
10 TRBJ2-4 TRBV2 ASSPEQDIQY
15 TRBJ1-2 TRBV2 ASSEEGTPTINYGYT
14 TRBJ2-3 TRBV5-1 ASSYRGGARTDTQY
14 TRBJ2-3 TRBV10-3 AISESRGRIADTQY
8 TRBJ1-1 TRBV20-1 SQGQTGAF
14 TRBJ2-6 TRBV10-3 ATALQGASGANVLT
11 TRBJ2-3 TRBV3-1/TRBV3-2 ASLAGATDTQY
11 TRBJ2-2 TRBV29-1 SVEDMNTGELF
12 TRBJ1-5 TRBV6-5 ASSLRGGNQPQH
11 TRBJ2-4 TRBV10-3 AISESRGGATY
13 TRBJ1-6 TRBV3-1/TRBV3-2 ASSQDRGSFSPLH
12 TRBJ2-1 TRBV6-2/TRBV6-3 ASSPTAGVTEQF
13 TRBJ2-3 TRBV14 ASSQGLAGTDTQY
13 TRBJ1-6 TRBV7-2 ASSFIRVGNSPLH
8 TRBJ1-4 TRBV20-1 SAPQEKLF
11 TRBJ1-2 TRBV28 ASSRPGNYGYT
15 TRBJ2-2 TRBV3-1/TRBV3-2 ASSPGKGPANTGELF
10 TRBJ1-2 TRBV2 ASSEIRGGYT
12 TRBJ2-5 TRBV7-6 ASSSFGLAKTQY
13 TRBJ1-1 TRBV5-1 ASSWLTGEVTEAF
11 TRBJ1-2 TRBV19 ASSISRDGGYT
13 TRBJ2-1 TRBV3-1/TRBV3-2 ASSQDLGLHNEQF
11 TRBJ1-2 TRBV11-2 ASSPDRDYGYT
12 TRBJ1-5 TRBV6-5 ASRDRVSNQPQH
11 TRBJ2-1 TRBV5-1 ASSSDTYNEQF
11 TRBJ1-1 TRBV6-5 ASSRQGDTEAF
12 TRBJ1-2 TRBV16 ASSQPQANYGYT
14 TRBJ2-2 TRBV5-1 ASSLAGQGVTGELF
12 TRBJ2-1 TRBV11-2 ASSFGAGEDEQF
12 TRBJ2-5 TRBV11-2 ASSPGTGRQTQY
12 TRBJ2-1 TRBV3-1/TRBV3-2 ATMTGVPYNEQF
12 TRBJ1-2 TRBV6-5 ASSYPGQGFGYT
15 TRBJ2-1 TRBV15 ATSRNRGPPPYNEQF
12 TRBJ2-5 TRBV2 ASSSWRGQETQY
13 TRBJ1-5 TRBV21-1 ASSKASSRRQPQH